This record concerns one T cell receptor (beta chain) sequence. The entry originates in a study of cytomegalovirus exposure and HLA in healthy donors. Whole-study context: Among the 350 to 500 donors who were genotyped, about 80% fell in the genetic ancestry cluster that is associated with self-reported Caucasian donors.

The germline CDR1 and CDR2 sequences are SNHLY and FYNNEI. Trimming at V came to 10 bases and at J to 1 base, leaving 4 bases not matched to a gene. The CDR3 loop spans 13 amino acids. This PCR relied on a set of 60 Vbeta primers and 13 Jbeta primers. Assay: immunoSEQ multiplex PCR; the TCRdb copy retains only in-frame clones and omits some. The table shows around 140,000 clones, with 80% occurring only once. This chain connects TRBV2 to TRBJ2-7; 10 nucleotides agree with TRBD1. Sequenced sample: PBMCs. The TCR comes from a man between 35 and 55 years old in good health and CMV-seronegative. Here the CDR3 reads CAIRTGGSYEQYF. The CDR3 nucleotides are TGTGCCATCCGGACAGGGGGGTCCTACGAGCAGTACTTC.